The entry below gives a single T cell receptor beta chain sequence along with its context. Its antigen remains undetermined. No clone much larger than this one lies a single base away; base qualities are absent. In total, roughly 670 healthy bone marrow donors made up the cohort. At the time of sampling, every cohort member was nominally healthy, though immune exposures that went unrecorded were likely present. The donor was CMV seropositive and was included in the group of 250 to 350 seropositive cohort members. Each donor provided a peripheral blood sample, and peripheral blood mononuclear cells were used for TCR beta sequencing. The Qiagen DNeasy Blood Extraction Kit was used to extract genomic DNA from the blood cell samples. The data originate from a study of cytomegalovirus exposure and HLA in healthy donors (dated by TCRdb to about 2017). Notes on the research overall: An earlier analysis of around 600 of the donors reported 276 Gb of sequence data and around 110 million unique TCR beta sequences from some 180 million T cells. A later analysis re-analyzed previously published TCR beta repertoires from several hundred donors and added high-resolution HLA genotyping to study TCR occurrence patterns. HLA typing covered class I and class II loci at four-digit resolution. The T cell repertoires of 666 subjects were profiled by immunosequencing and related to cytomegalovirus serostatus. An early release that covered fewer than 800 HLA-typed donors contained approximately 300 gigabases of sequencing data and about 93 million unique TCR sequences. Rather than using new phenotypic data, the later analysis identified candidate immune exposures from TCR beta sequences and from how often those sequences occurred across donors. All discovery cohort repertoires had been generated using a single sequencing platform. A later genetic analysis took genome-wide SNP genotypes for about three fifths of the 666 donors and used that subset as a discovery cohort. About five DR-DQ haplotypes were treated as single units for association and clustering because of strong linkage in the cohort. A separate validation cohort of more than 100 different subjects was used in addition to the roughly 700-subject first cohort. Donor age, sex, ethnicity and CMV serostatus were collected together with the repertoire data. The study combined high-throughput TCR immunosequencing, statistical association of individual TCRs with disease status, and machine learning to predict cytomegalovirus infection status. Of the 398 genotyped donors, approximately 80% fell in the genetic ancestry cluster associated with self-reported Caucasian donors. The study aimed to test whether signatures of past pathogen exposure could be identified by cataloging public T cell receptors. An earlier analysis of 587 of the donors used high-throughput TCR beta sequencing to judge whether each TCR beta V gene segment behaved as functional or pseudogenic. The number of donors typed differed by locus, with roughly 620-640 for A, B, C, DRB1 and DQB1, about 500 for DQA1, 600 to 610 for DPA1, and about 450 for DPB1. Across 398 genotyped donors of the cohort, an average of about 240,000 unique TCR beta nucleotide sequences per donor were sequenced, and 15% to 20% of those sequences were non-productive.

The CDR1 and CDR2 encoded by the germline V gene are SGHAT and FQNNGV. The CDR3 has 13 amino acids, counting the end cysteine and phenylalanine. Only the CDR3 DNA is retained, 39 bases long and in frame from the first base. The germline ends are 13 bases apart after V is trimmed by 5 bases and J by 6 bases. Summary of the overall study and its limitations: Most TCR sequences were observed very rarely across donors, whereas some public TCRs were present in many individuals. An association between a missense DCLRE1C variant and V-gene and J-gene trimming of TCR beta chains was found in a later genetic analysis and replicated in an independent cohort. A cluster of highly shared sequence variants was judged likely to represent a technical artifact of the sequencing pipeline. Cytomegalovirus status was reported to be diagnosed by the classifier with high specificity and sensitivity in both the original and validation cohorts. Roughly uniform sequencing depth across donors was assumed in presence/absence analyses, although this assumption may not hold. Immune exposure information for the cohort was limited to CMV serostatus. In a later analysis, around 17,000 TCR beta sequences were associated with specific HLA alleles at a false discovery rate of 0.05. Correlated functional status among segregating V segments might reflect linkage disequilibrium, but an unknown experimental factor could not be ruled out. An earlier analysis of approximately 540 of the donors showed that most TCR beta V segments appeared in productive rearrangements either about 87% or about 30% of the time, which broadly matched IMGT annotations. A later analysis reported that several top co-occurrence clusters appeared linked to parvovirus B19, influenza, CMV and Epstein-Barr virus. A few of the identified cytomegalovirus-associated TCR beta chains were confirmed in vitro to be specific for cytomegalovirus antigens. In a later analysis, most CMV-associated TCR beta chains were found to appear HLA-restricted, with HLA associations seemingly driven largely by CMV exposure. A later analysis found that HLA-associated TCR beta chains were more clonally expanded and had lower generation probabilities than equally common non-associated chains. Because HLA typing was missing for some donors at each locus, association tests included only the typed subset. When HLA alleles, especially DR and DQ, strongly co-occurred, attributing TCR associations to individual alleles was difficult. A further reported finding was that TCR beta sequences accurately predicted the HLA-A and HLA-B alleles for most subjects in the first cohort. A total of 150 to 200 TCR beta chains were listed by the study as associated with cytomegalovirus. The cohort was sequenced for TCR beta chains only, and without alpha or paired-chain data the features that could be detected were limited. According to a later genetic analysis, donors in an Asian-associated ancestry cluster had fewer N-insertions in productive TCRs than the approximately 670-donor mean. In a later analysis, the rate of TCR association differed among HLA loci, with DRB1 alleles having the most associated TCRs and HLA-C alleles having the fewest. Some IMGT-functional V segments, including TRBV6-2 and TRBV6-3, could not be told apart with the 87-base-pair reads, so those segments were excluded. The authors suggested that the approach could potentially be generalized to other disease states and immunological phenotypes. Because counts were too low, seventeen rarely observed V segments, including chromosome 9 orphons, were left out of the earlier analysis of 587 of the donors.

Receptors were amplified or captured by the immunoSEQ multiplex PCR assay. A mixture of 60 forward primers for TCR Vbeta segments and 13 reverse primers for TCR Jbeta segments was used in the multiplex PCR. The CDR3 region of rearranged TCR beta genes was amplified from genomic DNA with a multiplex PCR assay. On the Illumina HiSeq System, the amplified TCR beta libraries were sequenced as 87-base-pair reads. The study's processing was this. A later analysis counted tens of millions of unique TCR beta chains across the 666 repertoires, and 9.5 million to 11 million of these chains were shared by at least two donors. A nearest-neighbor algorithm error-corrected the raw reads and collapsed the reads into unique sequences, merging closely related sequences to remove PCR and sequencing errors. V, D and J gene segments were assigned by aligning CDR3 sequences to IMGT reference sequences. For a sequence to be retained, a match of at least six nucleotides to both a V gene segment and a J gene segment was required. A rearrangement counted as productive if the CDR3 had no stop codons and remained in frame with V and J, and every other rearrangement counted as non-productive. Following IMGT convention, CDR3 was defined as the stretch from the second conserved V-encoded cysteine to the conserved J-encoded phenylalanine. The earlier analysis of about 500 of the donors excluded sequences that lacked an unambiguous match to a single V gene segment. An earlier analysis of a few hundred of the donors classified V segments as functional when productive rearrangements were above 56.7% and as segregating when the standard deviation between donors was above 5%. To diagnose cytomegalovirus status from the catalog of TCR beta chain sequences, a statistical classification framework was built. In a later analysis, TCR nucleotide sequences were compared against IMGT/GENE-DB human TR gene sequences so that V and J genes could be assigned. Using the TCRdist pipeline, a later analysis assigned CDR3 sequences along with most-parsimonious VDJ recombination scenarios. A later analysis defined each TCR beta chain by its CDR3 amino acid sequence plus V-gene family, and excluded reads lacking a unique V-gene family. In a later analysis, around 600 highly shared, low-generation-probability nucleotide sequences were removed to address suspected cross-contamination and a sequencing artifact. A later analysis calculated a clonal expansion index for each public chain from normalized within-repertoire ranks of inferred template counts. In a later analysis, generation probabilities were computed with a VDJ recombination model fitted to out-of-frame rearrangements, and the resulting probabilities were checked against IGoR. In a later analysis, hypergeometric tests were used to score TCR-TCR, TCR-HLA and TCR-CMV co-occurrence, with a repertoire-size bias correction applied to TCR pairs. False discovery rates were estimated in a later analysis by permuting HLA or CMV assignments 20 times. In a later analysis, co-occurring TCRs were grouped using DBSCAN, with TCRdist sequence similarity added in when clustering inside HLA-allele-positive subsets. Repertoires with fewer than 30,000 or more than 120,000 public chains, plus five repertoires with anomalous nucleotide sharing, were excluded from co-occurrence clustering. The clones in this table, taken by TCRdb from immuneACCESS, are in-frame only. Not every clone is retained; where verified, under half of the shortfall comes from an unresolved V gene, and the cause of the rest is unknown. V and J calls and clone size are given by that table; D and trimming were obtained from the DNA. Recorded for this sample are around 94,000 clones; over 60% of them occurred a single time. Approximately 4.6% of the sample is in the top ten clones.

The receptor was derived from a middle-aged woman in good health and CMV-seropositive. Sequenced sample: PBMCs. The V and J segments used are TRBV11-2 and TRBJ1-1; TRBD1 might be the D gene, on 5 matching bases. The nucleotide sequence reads TGTGCCAGCAGCCTGCGGGGCCAGCCTGAAGCTTTCTTT. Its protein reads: CASSLRGQPEAFF.